The 20 T cell receptor beta chains given below trace back to one sample, sequenced in a study of cytomegalovirus exposure and HLA in healthy donors. Primers for the PCR totalled 60 Vbeta and 13 Jbeta. Method: immunoSEQ multiplex PCR; TCRdb's copy keeps in-frame clones and lacks some. This sample has 180,000 or so clones, with 9.5% found just once. Material for sequencing was PBMCs. These receptors all stem from a woman aged 25-40 years in good health and CMV-seropositive.

The V and J genes are TRBV5-1 and TRBJ2-2; 11 nucleotides line up with TRBD2. Germline values: CDR1 SGHRS, CDR2 YFSETQ. This CDR3 comprises 13 residues. V trimming: 7 bases; J trimming: 5 bases; junction bases outside the gene matches: 1. The CDR3 region is CASGLAGTGELFF. CDR3 nucleotides: TGCGCCAGCGGACTAGCGGGTACCGGGGAGCTGTTTTTT.

This clone was found a few times. This chain connects TRBV11-3 to TRBJ2-2; a weak D match, TRBD2 (5 bases). Germline-derived CDR1 and CDR2 are SGHNT and YENEEA. V gave up 5 bases and J gave up 1 base, with 8 bases separating them. The CDR3 is 14 residues long. CDR3 sequence: CASSRRGNTGELFF. CDR3 nucleotide sequence: TGTGCCAGCAGCCGCCGGGGGAACACCGGGGAGCTGTTTTTT.

The V call is TRBV6-1, the J call TRBJ1-5, with D perhaps TRBD1 (6 bases). This CDR3 is built from 14 residues. The V gene's germline CDR1 is MNHNS and CDR2 SASEGT. V lost 6 bases and J lost 4, with 13 bases in between. The CDR3 DNA reads TGTGCCAGCAGCCCACTTCAGGGGAATCAGCCCCAGCATTTT. This codes for CASSPLQGNQPQHF.

This clone was recorded a few times. The chain employs TRBV5-4 and TRBJ2-5; TRBD2 matches 12 bases. Trimming took 5 bases from V and 2 from J; bases not matched to a gene: 4. Germline values: CDR1 SGHNT, CDR2 YYREEE (reference sequence). The CDR3 has 15 amino acids. CDR3 sequence reads: CASSRTSGVQETQYF. CDR3 sequence (DNA): TGTGCCAGCAGTCGGACTAGCGGGGTACAAGAGACCCAGTACTTC.

This clone was counted only a few times. The chain has TRBV27 and TRBJ2-3, with TRBD1 as a possible D gene (5 bases). The V gene lost 1 base and the J gene lost 5 bases, with 10 bases spanning the gap. Germline assignment: CDR1 MNHEY and CDR2 SMNVEV (reference sequence). The CDR3 runs 14 residues. CDR3 loop: CASSLWGRGDTQYF. In DNA form, the CDR3 reads TGTGCCAGCAGTTTATGGGGCAGAGGAGATACGCAGTATTTT.

This clone showed up just a few times. The V call is TRBV6-6, the J call TRBJ1-1; D is perhaps TRBD1 (5 bases). V lost 2 bases, J lost 4 bases, and 11 bases lay in between. The CDR3 totals 14 residues. Germline V lookup: CDR1 MNHNY, CDR2 SVGAGI (reference sequence). The CDR3 region has the DNA TGTGCCAGCAGTTACGGGCGGGGGGTCACTGAAGCTTTCTTT. Its protein is CASSYGRGVTEAFF.

This clone was picked up a small number of times. The rearrangement links TRBV19 to TRBJ1-1, with D perhaps matching TRBD1 (6 bases). The CDR3 sequence is 15 residues long. CDR1 and CDR2 (germline): LNHDA, SQIVND (reference sequence). Trimming left V 3 bases short and J 1 base short, with 12 bases between. CDR3 nucleotide sequence: TGTGCCAGTAGTATTAGTGGGACACCGAACACTGAAGCTTTCTTT. Amino acids: CASSISGTPNTEAFF.

The chain joins TRBV18 to TRBJ2-1; perhaps TRBD1 as D (6 bases). Germline V lookup: CDR1 KGHSH, CDR2 LQKENI. V was pared by 1 base and J by 0 bases, with 19 bases between. There are 19 residues in the CDR3. The CDR3 region has the DNA TGTGCCAGCTCACCACGTATACAGGGTTCGATTAGCTCCTACAATGAGCAGTTCTTC. It translates to CASSPRIQGSISSYNEQFF.

This clone occurred a few times. The gene calls are TRBV2 and TRBJ2-1, with a tentative D call TRBD2 (5 bases). CDR3 length equals 14 residues. Per the germline V gene, CDR1 is SNHLY and CDR2 is FYNNEI. V was shortened by 6 bases and J by 4 bases, with 13 bases between the two germline ends. In DNA form, the CDR3 reads TGTGCCAGCAGCTTGGCTAGCCTTTACAATGAGCAGTTCTTC. Protein: CASSLASLYNEQFF. Complete variable domain (other parts from reference TRBV2 and TRBJ2-1): EPEVTQTPSHQVTQMGQEVILRCVPISNHLYFYWYRQILGQKVEFLVSFYNNEISEKSEIFDDQFSVERPDGSNFTLKIRSTKLEDSAMYFCASSLASLYNEQFFGPGTRLTVL.

With respect to this clone: The sample contains more than one DNA sequence encoding this CDR3. The chain carries TRBV29-1 and TRBJ1-2; 10 nucleotides match TRBD1. Germline CDR1 reads SQVTM; CDR2 reads ANQGSEA. The CDR3 contains 18 residues. V shed 4 bases and J 4 bases; nucleotides not matched to a gene: 18. The DNA for the CDR3 is TGCAGCGTTGCGAGAAGGAGGCGGGACAGGGGATTGGGCTATGGCTACACCTTC. This encodes CSVARRRRDRGLGYGYTF. Full variable domain (rest looked up from reference TRBV29-1 and TRBJ1-2): SAVISQKPSRDICQRGTSLTIQCQVDSQVTMMFWYRQQPGQSLTLIATANQGSEATYESGFVIDKFPISRPNLTFSTLTVSNMSPEDSSIYLCSVARRRRDRGLGYGYTFGSGTRLTVV.

This rearrangement joins TRBV11-2 to TRBJ2-7; D possibly corresponds to TRBD1 (5 bases). This CDR3 spans 14 amino acids. Germline lookup yields CDR1 SGHAT and CDR2 FQNNGV. V lost 1 base and J lost 3, with 10 bases in between. CDR3 loop: CASSLVLGDYEQYF. For the CDR3, the DNA is TGTGCCAGCAGCTTAGTATTAGGGGACTACGAGCAGTACTTC.

The sample holds a few counts of this clone. J is TRBJ1-3 and V is TRBV29-1; 7 positions agree with TRBD1. Germline lookup yields CDR1 SQVTM and CDR2 ANQGSEA. The CDR3 extends over 13 amino acids. Unmatched junction bases numbered 4, after V lost 3 bases and J lost 5 bases. CDR3 DNA sequence: TGCAGCGTTGAGTGGGACAGCAGAAACACCATATATTTT. Protein: CSVEWDSRNTIYF.

In this sample, this clone turned up a few times. The rearrangement joins TRBV9 to TRBJ1-4; D not resolved. The CDR3 totals 16 residues. CDR1 is SGDLS, CDR2 YYNGEE, per germline. The ends were cut back, 0 bases at V and 5 bases at J, with 14 bases in the middle. DNA for the CDR3: TGTGCCAGCAGCGTAGGTGGGAGGCAGCCCAATGAAAAACTGTTTTTT. This codes for CASSVGGRQPNEKLFF.

This clone was picked up a small number of times. The chain links TRBV5-1 to TRBJ1-4; D gene uncertain. The CDR3 loop spans 14 amino acids. Trimming removed 5 bases from V and 7 bases from J, with 15 bases in between. The V gene's germline CDR1 is SGHRS and CDR2 YFSETQ. DNA of the CDR3: TGCGCCAGCAGGCCGCGGGAAAGGGCTGAAAAACTGTTTTTT. It yields the protein CASRPRERAEKLFF.

This clone was found a few times. The chain links TRBV5-4 to TRBJ1-5; 9 bases are shared with TRBD1. The CDR3 runs to 15 residues. The trim removed 0 bases at V and 7 bases at J, leaving 5 bases unmatched. From germline, CDR1 is SGHNT and CDR2 YYREEE (reference sequence). The CDR3 nucleotides are TGTGCCAGCAGCTTGGACAGGGGGCAGGGACAGCCCCAGCATTTT. Translation: CASSLDRGQGQPQHF. The entire variable domain, with the rest obtained from reference TRBV5-4 and TRBJ1-5, is as follows: ETGVTQSPTHLIKTRGQQVTLRCSSQSGHNTVSWYQQALGQGPQFIFQYYREEENGRGNFPPRFSGLQFPNYSSELNVNALELDDSALYLCASSLDRGQGQPQHFGDGTRLSIL.

The rearrangement links TRBV19 to TRBJ1-2; tentatively, D is TRBD1 (5 bases). Per germline, CDR1 LNHDA and CDR2 SQIVND (reference sequence). Trimming took 7 bases from V and 7 from J, leaving 13 bases between them. The CDR3 loop spans 12 amino acids. As DNA, the CDR3 is TGTGCCAGTACCGATCTCGACAGTGGCTACACCTTC. This sequence encodes CASTDLDSGYTF.

This clone was detected a few times. The V gene is TRBV29-1, the J gene TRBJ2-7, with D perhaps TRBD2 (6 bases). The CDR3 spans 14 residues. Germline V CDR1 and CDR2: SQVTM, ANQGSEA. V lost 3 bases and J lost 0, with 12 bases in between. The CDR3 nucleotides are TGCAGCGTTGATGGCGGGGCTTACTCCTACGAGCAGTACTTC. Residues: CSVDGGAYSYEQYF.

The V call is TRBV19, the J call TRBJ2-2; 13 nucleotides line up with TRBD2. The CDR3 is 17 amino acids. Germline CDR1 LNHDA, CDR2 SQIVND (reference sequence). With V trimmed by 6 bases and J by 5 bases, 9 bases remained unmatched. The CDR3 protein is CASRDLLAGGGTGELFF. CDR3 coding DNA: TGTGCCAGTAGGGATCTACTAGCGGGAGGGGGTACCGGGGAGCTGTTTTTT.

This clone was detected a few times. The V call is TRBV2, the J call TRBJ2-3; D is undetermined. Germline V gene sequence: CDR1 SNHLY, CDR2 FYNNEI. V shed 6 bases and J shed 4 bases, with 11 bases lying between them. The length of the CDR3 is 13 residues. The CDR3 region is CASSALASDTQYF. The CDR3 bases are TGTGCCAGCAGCGCTCTGGCCTCAGATACGCAGTATTTT.

This clone was counted a few times. This chain uses TRBV5-6 with TRBJ2-1; 15 bases are shared with TRBD2. The CDR3 sequence is 18 residues long. Unmatched junction bases numbered 9, after V lost 4 bases and J lost 4 bases. The V gene's germline CDR1 is SGHDT and CDR2 YYEEEE. The CDR3 here is CASSPGLAGGYLYNEQFF. Written as DNA, the CDR3 is TGTGCCAGCAGCCCGGGACTAGCGGGAGGTTATCTTTACAATGAGCAGTTCTTC.